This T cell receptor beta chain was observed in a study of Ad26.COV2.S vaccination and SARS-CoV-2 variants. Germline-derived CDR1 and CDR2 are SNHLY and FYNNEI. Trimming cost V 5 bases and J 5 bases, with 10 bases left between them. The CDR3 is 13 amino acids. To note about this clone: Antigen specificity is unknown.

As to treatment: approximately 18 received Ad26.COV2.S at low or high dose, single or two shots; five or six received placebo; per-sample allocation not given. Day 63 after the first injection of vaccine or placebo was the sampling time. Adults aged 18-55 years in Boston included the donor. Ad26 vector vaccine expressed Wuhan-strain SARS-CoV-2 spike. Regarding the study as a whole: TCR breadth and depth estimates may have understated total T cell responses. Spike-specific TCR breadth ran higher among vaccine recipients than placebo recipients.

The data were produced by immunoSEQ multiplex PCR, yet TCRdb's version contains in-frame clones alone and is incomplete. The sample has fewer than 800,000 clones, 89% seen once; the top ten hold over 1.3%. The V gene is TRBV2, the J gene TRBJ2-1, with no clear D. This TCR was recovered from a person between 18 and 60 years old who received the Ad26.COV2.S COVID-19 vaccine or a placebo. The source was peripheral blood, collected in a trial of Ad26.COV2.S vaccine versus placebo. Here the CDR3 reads CASSRLRDNEQFF. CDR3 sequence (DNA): TGTGCCAGCAGTCGCCTTAGGGACAATGAGCAGTTCTTC. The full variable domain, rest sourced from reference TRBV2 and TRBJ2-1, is EPEVTQTPSHQVTQMGQEVILRCVPISNHLYFYWYRQILGQKVEFLVSFYNNEISEKSEIFDDQFSVERPDGSNFTLKIRSTKLEDSAMYFCASSRLRDNEQFFGPGTRLTVL.